These 17 T cell receptor beta chains were sequenced from one sample in a study of T-cell reconstitution after alpha-beta-depleted transplantation in children. As it was prepared, the TCRbeta library received unique molecular identifiers. MiXCR, applied by TCRdb to the PCR reads, yields one record per CDR3 protein. The table has around 580,000 distinct CDR3 sequences, about 23% seen once; the top ten hold 13% to 15%. The source was PBMCs, mostly from graft donor cells, collected 360 days after TCRalphabeta/CD19-depleted stem cell transplant. These receptors came from a boy under three years old who had a stem cell transplant for acute myeloid leukemia, so the T cells may come from the graft donor.

This clonotype was seen ten or more times. The chain joins TRBV3-1 to TRBJ2-1, with D perhaps matching TRBD2 (5 bases). Germline CDR1 is LGHDT and CDR2 is YNNKEL (reference sequence). This CDR3 region has 12 residues. V was clipped by 1 base and J by 11 bases, with 9 bases between them. CDR3 region: CASSQGPGKQFF. The CDR3, as DNA: TGTGCCAGCAGCCAAGGGCCGGGAAAGCAGTTCTTC.

The sample holds a few counts of this clonotype. V gene TRBV7-9 combines with J gene TRBJ2-7; TRBD2 is a possible D gene (6 bases). This CDR3 spans 16 amino acids. The germline CDR1 and CDR2 sequences are SEHNR and FQNEAQ (reference sequence). V was trimmed by 2 bases and J by 1 base, leaving 15 bases between them. The CDR3 sequence is CASSLLQGGPSYEQYF. CDR3 sequence (DNA): TGTGCCAGCAGCTTACTCCAGGGAGGTCCATCCTACGAGCAGTACTTC.

The sample holds many counts of this clonotype. CDR3 region: CASSYLVSGANVLTF. CDR3 in DNA: TGTGCCAGCAGTTACTTGGTCTCTGGGGCCAACGTCCTGACTTTC. This rearrangement joins TRBV6-5 to TRBJ2-6; D ambiguous. The ends were cut back, 1 base at V and 0 bases at J, with 4 bases in the middle. Germline loops: CDR1 MNHEY, CDR2 SVGAGI. The CDR3 has 15 amino acids.

This clonotype was counted only a few times. CDR3 region: CASSSLGGDEKLFF. CDR3 nucleotides: TGCGCCAGCAGCTCCCTGGGTGGGGATGAAAAACTGTTTTTT. The rearrangement joins TRBV5-1 to TRBJ1-4; no definite D call. The CDR3 length is 14 residues. V was trimmed by 3 bases and J by 6 bases, leaving 12 bases between them. The germline CDR1 and CDR2 sequences are SGHRS and YFSETQ. The entire variable domain, with the rest obtained from reference TRBV5-1 and TRBJ1-4, is as follows: KAGVTQTPRYLIKTRGQQVTLSCSPISGHRSVSWYQQTPGQGLQFLFEYFSETQRNKGNFPGRFSGRQFSNSRSEMNVSTLELGDSALYLCASSSLGGDEKLFFGSGTQLSVL.

The chain employs TRBV6-6 and TRBJ2-7; D is possibly TRBD1 (5 bases). The CDR3 is 13 residues long. Per germline, CDR1 MNHNY and CDR2 SVGAGI (reference sequence). Deletions cut 6 bases from V and 1 base from J, with 10 bases between. CDR3 in amino acids: CASRLGDSYEQYV. In DNA form, the CDR3 reads TGTGCCAGCAGGTTAGGGGATTCCTACGAGCAGTACGTC.

The V call is TRBV20-1, the J call TRBJ2-5; weak D call: TRBD1 (5 bases). Germline lookup yields CDR1 DFQATT and CDR2 SNEGSKA (reference sequence). Trimming took 3 bases from V and 0 from J, leaving 14 bases between them. This CDR3 region has 15 residues. The DNA of the CDR3 is TGCAGTGCTAGCCCCCCAAGGGGCCACCAAGAGACCCAGTACTTC. Amino acids: CSASPPRGHQETQYF.

This clonotype has a count of ten or more. The gene calls are TRBV6-5 and TRBJ2-2, with D perhaps matching TRBD1 or TRBD2 (5 bases each). CDR3 length: 15 amino acids. Trimming removed 4 bases from V and 6 bases from J, with 15 bases in between. Germline-derived CDR1 and CDR2 are MNHEY and SVGAGI. CDR3 sequence reads: CASSWLLGVPGELFF. The DNA of the CDR3 is TGTGCCAGCAGTTGGTTACTGGGGGTTCCCGGGGAGCTGTTTTTT.

This sequence joins TRBV10-3 and TRBJ1-1; 9 bases are shared with TRBD1. CDR3 length: 15 amino acids. With 4 bases clipped from V and 5 bases from J, the junction kept 8 bases outside the gene matches. Germline CDR1 reads ENHRY; CDR2 reads SYGVKD. CDR3 in amino acids: CAISGVGQGRTEAFF. CDR3 DNA: TGTGCCATCAGTGGAGTGGGACAGGGTAGAACTGAAGCTTTCTTT.

This chain joins TRBV6-5 and TRBJ2-3; D is perhaps TRBD1 or TRBD2 (5 bases each). The CDR3 spans 15 residues. V was clipped by 2 bases and J by 2 bases, with 11 bases between them. Looked up from germline, CDR1 is MNHEY and CDR2 is SVGAGI. For the CDR3, the DNA is TGTGCCAGCAGTTACGGGACGTCCTTCACAGATACGCAGTATTTT. Translation: CASSYGTSFTDTQYF.

A few counts support this clonotype. The gene calls are TRBV20-1 and TRBJ1-2, with D tentatively TRBD1 (6 bases). CDR3 size: 15 residues. Germline CDR1 and CDR2: DFQATT and SNEGSKA (reference sequence). V dropped 3 bases and J dropped 5 bases, with 19 bases sitting between them. The CDR3 DNA reads as TGCAGTGCTAGCGAACCGGGGGCCAGCCTTTATGGCTACACCTTC. It specifies CSASEPGASLYGYTF.

The J gene is TRBJ2-1, the V gene TRBV3-1; D is ambiguous. The germline V gene has CDR1 LGHDT and CDR2 YNNKEL (reference sequence). Trimming shortened V by 1 base and J by 4 bases, and 11 bases separated the two germline ends. The CDR3 is 15 amino acids. CDR3 region: CASSQGDHYYNEQFF. CDR3 bases: TGTGCCAGCAGCCAAGGAGACCATTATTACAATGAGCAGTTCTTC.

The chain combines TRBV6-5 with TRBJ2-2; TRBD2 matches 9 bases. Germline V gene sequence: CDR1 MNHEY, CDR2 SVGAGI. The J segment lost 4 bases and the V segment lost 0 bases, leaving 3 bases of the junction unmatched. The CDR3 spans 16 residues. CDR3 sequence reads: CASSYSQRGVTGELFF. CDR3 coding DNA: TGTGCCAGCAGTTACTCCCAGCGGGGGGTCACCGGGGAGCTGTTTTTT.

The chain recombines TRBV6-2 or TRBV6-3 with TRBJ1-1; D is ambiguous. V lost 4 bases, J lost 1 base, and 16 bases lay in between. CDR1 and CDR2 (germline): MNHEY, SVGEGT. CDR3 size: 16 residues. The chain's CDR3 is CASSFAAIPGNTEAFF. The CDR3 DNA reads as TGTGCCAGCAGTTTCGCAGCGATCCCCGGGAACACTGAAGCTTTCTTT.

There are many counts of this clonotype. The V gene is TRBV28, the J gene TRBJ2-5; D tentatively fits TRBD1 or TRBD2 (6 bases each). V shed 5 bases and J shed 0 bases, with 16 bases lying between them. In germline, CDR1 is MDHEN, CDR2 SYDVKM. The CDR3 has 16 amino acids. The CDR3 coding sequence is TGTGCCAGCAGTACCCCCGGGGGCCCCCACCAAGAGACCCAGTACTTC. Its protein is CASSTPGGPHQETQYF.

This clonotype was found a few times. The rearrangement joins TRBV29-1 to TRBJ1-4, with D possibly matching TRBD1 (5 bases). Trimming took 4 bases from V and 6 from J, leaving 21 bases between them. The CDR3 extends over 16 amino acids. Germline values: CDR1 SQVTM, CDR2 ANQGSEA. Written as DNA, the CDR3 is TGCAGCGTTGGGCCCGGGGTGGGGCAGAGTTATGAAAAACTGTTTTTT. Translating gives CSVGPGVGQSYEKLFF.

In its sample, this clonotype was seen a few times. This chain links TRBV12-3 or TRBV12-4 with TRBJ2-3; 9 positions agree with TRBD1. The CDR3 runs 16 residues. V dropped 5 bases and J dropped 2; count of bases not matched to a gene: 8. The CDR3 sequence is CASSHEDRGHTDTQYF. The CDR3 nucleotides are TGTGCCAGCAGTCATGAGGACAGGGGCCACACAGATACGCAGTATTTT.

The V call is TRBV3-1, the J call TRBJ2-1, with TRBD1 matching 9 bases. V shed 1 base, J shed 8 bases, and the junction held 9 bases outside the gene matches. The CDR3 length is 16 residues. Germline V gene data show CDR1 as LGHDT and CDR2 as YNNKEL (reference sequence). Written as DNA, the CDR3 is TGTGCCAGCAGCCAAGGTAACAGGGGGCGCATGGATGAGCAGTTCTTC. This encodes CASSQGNRGRMDEQFF.